Below, 6 T cell receptor beta chains from the same sample are listed, as sequenced in a study of cytomegalovirus exposure and HLA in healthy donors. Both 60 Vbeta primers and 13 Jbeta primers went into the PCR. Libraries were prepared by immunoSEQ multiplex PCR; TCRdb keeps only in-frame clonotypes and omits some of them. The sample consists of approximately 80,000 clones, roughly 64% of them appearing once. Sequencing was carried out using PBMCs. The receptor set was obtained from a woman aged 35 to 49 in good health and CMV-seropositive.

The chain has TRBV19 and TRBJ1-2; 7 nucleotides agree with TRBD1. With V trimmed by 3 bases and J by 4 bases, 11 bases remained unmatched. Germline values: CDR1 LNHDA, CDR2 SQIVND (reference sequence). This CDR3 is 16 amino acids long. The CDR3 sequence: CASSILGTAPVYGYTF. The DNA of the CDR3 is TGTGCCAGTAGTATTTTAGGGACAGCGCCTGTCTATGGCTACACCTTC. Variable domain in full (rest from reference TRBV19 and TRBJ1-2): DGGITQSPKYLFRKEGQNVTLSCEQNLNHDAMYWYRQDPGQGLRLIYYSQIVNDFQKGDIAEGYSVSREKKESFPLTVTSAQKNPTAFYLCASSILGTAPVYGYTFGSGTRLTVV.

The rearrangement uses TRBV10-3 and TRBJ1-2; 8 positions agree with TRBD1. The CDR3 runs 13 residues. CDR1 is ENHRY, CDR2 SYGVKD, per germline. V dropped 6 bases and J dropped 1; count of bases not matched to a gene: 1. Written as DNA, the CDR3 is TGTGCCATCAGCGGACAGGGTAACTATGGCTACACCTTC. Its translation: CAISGQGNYGYTF.

This clone has a handful of counts. Lacking the conserved final phenylalanine or tryptophan, this CDR3 likely reflects a read error. The DNA is omitted, as the CDR3 cannot be located on it reliably, and the CDR3 follows TCRdb's listing. The gene calls are TRBV5-8 and TRBJ1-4. Germline assignment: CDR1 SGHTS and CDR2 YDEGEE. The CDR3 is 8 amino acids in total, end residues counted. CDR3 region: CASSDGLA.

V usage is TRBV6-4 and J usage is TRBJ2-1; 9 bases are a match to TRBD1. J was trimmed by 10 bases and V by 5 bases; bases with no gene match: 3. Germline assignment: CDR1 MRHNA and CDR2 SNTAGT. The CDR3 is 12 amino acids. CDR3 loop: CASSLTGGEQFF. Here the CDR3 DNA reads TGTGCCAGCAGTTTGACAGGGGGAGAGCAGTTCTTC.

CDR3 coding DNA: TGCGCCAGCAGCCAGCTTGGCAGGGACAGGGGAACTGAAGCTTTCTTT. Its protein is CASSQLGRDRGTEAFF. The chain links TRBV4-3 to TRBJ1-1; 10 bases agree with TRBD1. Trimming at V came to 3 bases and at J to 5 bases, leaving 9 bases not matched to a gene. This CDR3 contains 16 residues. Germline CDR1 reads LGHNA; CDR2 reads YSLEER.

The rearrangement links TRBV9 to TRBJ2-3; TRBD1 agrees at 8 bases. After removal of 4 bases from V and 3 bases from J, the junction contained 10 bases not matched to a gene. The CDR3 length is 16 residues. CDR1 SGDLS and CDR2 YYNGEE come from the germline V gene. CDR3 in DNA: TGTGCCAGCAGCCCCCACGTCCAGGGGGCTACAGATACGCAGTATTTT. It codes for CASSPHVQGATDTQYF.